These 26 T cell receptor beta chains came from one sample sequenced in a study of blood T cell repertoires in COVID-19. Measured with immunoSEQ multiplex PCR; TCRdb has only the in-frame clones, and not every one. Counted here are 130,000 or so clones, about 82% occurring once; the ten biggest clones make up approximately 16%. The source material was peripheral blood. The origin of the receptors is a man between 60 and 70 years old with active or convalescent COVID-19.

The rearrangement joins TRBV6-5 to TRBJ1-2; D remains ambiguous. Germline V gene lookup returns CDR1 MNHEY and CDR2 SVGAGI. This CDR3 has 13 amino acids. V was cut by 0 bases and J by 2 bases, with 4 bases left in between. CDR3 bases: TGTGCCAGCAGTTACTCTTTAAACTATGGCTACACCTTC. This encodes CASSYSLNYGYTF.

The CDR3 DNA follows: TGCGCCAGCAGCTTGGCAGTAGAGCGGGCGCAAGAGACCCAGTACTTC. Its translation is CASSLAVERAQETQYF. This chain links TRBV5-1 with TRBJ2-5; tentative D call: TRBD2 (6 bases). The CDR3 length is 16 residues. Germline loops: CDR1 SGHRS, CDR2 YFSETQ. Trimming took off 0 bases at V and 2 bases at J, with 14 bases between the two ends.

CDR3 protein: CASSPTSGADTQYF. The CDR3 DNA reads TGTGCCAGCAGCCCGACTAGCGGGGCAGATACGCAGTATTTT. This chain connects TRBV11-2 to TRBJ2-3; 11 nucleotides agree with TRBD2. The CDR3 extends over 14 amino acids. Germline loops: CDR1 SGHAT, CDR2 FQNNGV. With V trimmed by 5 bases and J by 4 bases, 2 bases remained unmatched. Using reference TRBV11-2 and TRBJ2-3 for the parts outside the CDR3, the full variable domain is EAGVAQSPRYKIIEKRQSVAFWCNPISGHATLYWYQQILGQGPKLLIQFQNNGVVDDSQLPKDRFSAERLKGVDSTLKIQPAKLEDSAVYLCASSPTSGADTQYFGPGTRLTVL.

The J gene is TRBJ1-1, the V gene TRBV28; maybe TRBD1 (6 bases). This CDR3 has 11 residues. V dropped 5 bases and J dropped 8 bases, with 9 bases sitting between them. The V gene's germline CDR1 is MDHEN and CDR2 SYDVKM. In DNA, the CDR3 is TGTGCCAGCAGTCCACAGGGCGAAGCTTTCTTT. Its translation is CASSPQGEAFF.

V gene TRBV7-8 combines with J gene TRBJ1-2, with TRBD1 as a possible D gene (5 bases). Germline-derived CDR1 and CDR2 are SGHVS and FQNEAQ. V was pared by 5 bases and J by 0 bases, with 10 bases between. The CDR3 loop spans 14 amino acids. The CDR3 region is CASSAQGANYGYTF. In DNA, the CDR3 is TGTGCCAGCAGCGCGCAGGGTGCTAACTATGGCTACACCTTC. Using reference TRBV7-8 and TRBJ1-2 for the parts outside the CDR3, the full variable domain is GAGVSQSPRYKVAKRGQDVALRCDPISGHVSLFWYQQALGQGPEFLTYFQNEAQLDKSGLPSDRFFAERPEGSVSTLKIQRTQQEDSAVYLCASSAQGANYGYTFGSGTRLTVV.

The chain couples TRBV29-1 to TRBJ2-1, with 9 bases lining up with TRBD1. V dropped 0 bases and J dropped 7; count of bases not matched to a gene: 4. Germline V CDR1 and CDR2: SQVTM, ANQGSEA. The CDR3 consists of 14 residues. Here the CDR3 reads CSVEDRGQGNEQFF. The DNA of the CDR3 is TGCAGCGTTGAAGATCGTGGACAGGGGAATGAGCAGTTCTTC.

This rearrangement joins TRBV5-4 to TRBJ2-6; 10 bases fit TRBD2. This CDR3 region has 19 residues. V trimming: 0 bases; J trimming: 2 bases; junction bases outside the gene matches: 8. From germline, CDR1 is SGHNT and CDR2 YYREEE (reference sequence). The CDR3 DNA reads as TGTGCCAGCAGCTTGGGGGGACTAGCGTTTGGTACTGGGGCCAACGTCCTGACTTTC. This sequence encodes CASSLGGLAFGTGANVLTF.

The genes are TRBV5-1 and TRBJ2-5, with 9 nucleotides matching TRBD2. The trim removed 4 bases at V and 5 bases at J, leaving 12 bases unmatched. Germline loops: CDR1 SGHRS, CDR2 YFSETQ. The CDR3 runs 16 residues. CDR3 protein: CASSQGVAGVSETQYF. The CDR3 DNA follows: TGCGCCAGCAGCCAAGGGGTAGCGGGAGTTAGCGAGACCCAGTACTTC.

The chain recombines TRBV28 with TRBJ1-1; 11 bases match TRBD1. Trimming cost V 5 bases and J 2 bases; bases outside gene matches: 10. The V gene's germline CDR1 is MDHEN and CDR2 SYDVKM. This CDR3 spans 17 amino acids. The CDR3 loop reads CASSPAGTGGVNTEAFF. The CDR3 region has the DNA TGTGCCAGCAGTCCAGCGGGGACAGGGGGGGTAAACACTGAAGCTTTCTTT. The full variable domain, its missing parts supplied by reference TRBV28 and TRBJ1-1, is DVKVTQSSRYLVKRTGEKVFLECVQDMDHENMFWYRQDPGLGLRLIYFSYDVKMKEKGDIPEGYSVSREKKERFSLILESASTNQTSMYLCASSPAGTGGVNTEAFFGQGTRLTVV.

Comment on this clone: The junction shows a germline mismatch at one end, possibly a read error. This sequence joins TRBV10-3 and TRBJ2-7; unclear D gene. CDR3 size: 12 residues. Germline CDR1 reads ENHRY; CDR2 reads SYGVKD. CDR3 sequence: CAISEPPGNLDF. The CDR3 DNA is TGTGCCATCAGTGAGCCCCCAGGTAATTTGGACTTC.

DNA of the CDR3: TGTGCCAGCGTCCTCTCAGGGGGCGTGGGAAACACTGAAGCTTTCTTT. Translated: CASVLSGGVGNTEAFF. The chain couples TRBV28 to TRBJ1-1, with 8 bases fitting TRBD1. Germline lookup yields CDR1 MDHEN and CDR2 SYDVKM. This CDR3 region has 16 residues. With V trimmed by 8 bases and J by 2 bases, 13 bases remained unmatched. Full variable domain (rest looked up from reference TRBV28 and TRBJ1-1): DVKVTQSSRYLVKRTGEKVFLECVQDMDHENMFWYRQDPGLGLRLIYFSYDVKMKEKGDIPEGYSVSREKKERFSLILESASTNQTSMYLCASVLSGGVGNTEAFFGQGTRLTVV.

This chain uses TRBV5-1 with TRBJ2-3, with TRBD1 matching 9 bases. There are 17 residues in the CDR3. Per germline, CDR1 SGHRS and CDR2 YFSETQ. The J segment lost 5 bases and the V segment lost 1 base, leaving 11 bases of the junction unmatched. The CDR3 coding sequence is TGCGCCAGCAGCTTGATAGGGACAGGGTCCACCGGAGATACGCAGTATTTT. It yields the protein CASSLIGTGSTGDTQYF.

In its sample, this clone was seen once. The V gene is TRBV9, the J gene TRBJ2-3; 9 bases line up with TRBD2. From germline, CDR1 is SGDLS and CDR2 YYNGEE. There are 15 residues in the CDR3. J gave up 0 bases and V 4 bases, and 3 bases lay outside the gene matches. The CDR3 protein is CASSPSGASTDTQYF. Here the CDR3 DNA reads TGTGCCAGCAGCCCTAGCGGGGCCAGCACAGATACGCAGTATTTT.

The chain is built from TRBV9 and TRBJ1-2; TRBD1 might be the D (5 bases). There are 13 residues in the CDR3. V lost 3 bases, J lost 5 bases, and 11 bases lay in between. Germline loops: CDR1 SGDLS, CDR2 YYNGEE. In DNA, the CDR3 is TGTGCCAGCAGCGAAGGGGTAAGGTATGGCTACACCTTC. This encodes CASSEGVRYGYTF.

The chain has TRBV27 and TRBJ1-4, with 7 bases aligning to TRBD1. The CDR3 covers 15 residues. Germline CDR1 is MNHEY and CDR2 is SMNVEV (reference sequence). V lost 6 bases, J lost 3 bases, and 7 bases stayed unmatched. CDR3 residues: CASSRKGTANEKLFF. For the CDR3, the DNA is TGTGCCAGCAGCCGCAAAGGGACAGCTAATGAAAAACTGTTTTTT.

This sequence joins TRBV18 and TRBJ2-7; D remains ambiguous. V lost 5 bases, J lost 2 bases, and 13 bases lay in between. The CDR3 length is 14 residues. Germline CDR1 is KGHSH and CDR2 is LQKENI. CDR3 loop: CASSGPRRAYEQYF. Here the CDR3 DNA reads TGTGCCAGCTCAGGGCCAAGAAGAGCCTACGAGCAGTACTTC. The complete variable domain, with remaining parts taken from reference TRBV18 and TRBJ2-7, reads NAGVMQNPRHLVRRRGQEARLRCSPMKGHSHVYWYRQLPEEGLKFMVYLQKENIIDESGMPKERFSAEFPKEGPSILRIQQVVRGDSAAYFCASSGPRRAYEQYFGPGTRLTVT.

A few counts support this clone. This chain joins TRBV25-1 and TRBJ2-7; 9 bases are a match to TRBD1. CDR1 is MGHDK, CDR2 SYGVNS, per germline. The CDR3 is 16 residues long. V shed 4 bases and J 0 bases; nucleotides not matched to a gene: 7. CDR3 sequence: CASSGMTGGYSYEQYF. DNA for the CDR3: TGTGCCAGCAGTGGGATGACAGGGGGTTACTCCTACGAGCAGTACTTC.

The rearrangement uses TRBV6-5 and TRBJ1-2; 8 nucleotides line up with TRBD1. V was clipped by 0 bases and J by 8 bases; unmatched bases: 5. This CDR3 is 14 amino acids long. Germline CDR1 is MNHEY and CDR2 is SVGAGI. CDR3 in DNA: TGTGCCAGCAGTTACTCGGACAGGGCGGAGGGCTACACCTTC. Its protein product is CASSYSDRAEGYTF.

This clone was counted only a few times. This rearrangement joins TRBV6-5 to TRBJ1-2; D is perhaps TRBD1 (5 bases). Germline CDR1 reads MNHEY; CDR2 reads SVGAGI. The CDR3 spans 13 residues. The V and J ends lost 4 bases and 3 bases respectively, with 9 bases between them. This CDR3 is CASSSGTDYGYTF. As DNA, the CDR3 is TGTGCCAGCAGTTCGGGGACTGACTATGGCTACACCTTC.

The V call is TRBV19, the J call TRBJ2-2; D perhaps matches TRBD1 (6 bases). This CDR3 comprises 14 residues. The V end was cut by 10 bases, the J end by 6 bases, with 18 bases between. Germline CDR1 LNHDA, CDR2 SQIVND (reference sequence). The CDR3 nucleotides are TGTGCCACCTTCTCGACAGGCATCGCCGGGGAGCTGTTTTTT. Translation gives CATFSTGIAGELFF.

The V call is TRBV5-1, the J call TRBJ2-3, with 7 bases lining up with TRBD1. The germline CDR1 and CDR2 sequences are SGHRS and YFSETQ. This CDR3 is 14 amino acids long. V lost 4 bases, J lost 2 bases, and 4 bases stayed unmatched. CDR3 coding DNA: TGCGCCAGCAGCCAAGGACAGGACACAGATACGCAGTATTTT. Protein sequence: CASSQGQDTDTQYF. The full variable domain, in which reference TRBV5-1 and TRBJ2-3 provide the parts outside the CDR3, is KAGVTQTPRYLIKTRGQQVTLSCSPISGHRSVSWYQQTPGQGLQFLFEYFSETQRNKGNFPGRFSGRQFSNSRSEMNVSTLELGDSALYLCASSQGQDTDTQYFGPGTRLTVL.

The rearrangement joins TRBV6-2 or TRBV6-3 to TRBJ1-5, with 7 nucleotides matching TRBD1. V gave up 6 bases and J gave up 0 bases; unmatched junction bases: 11. The germline V gene encodes CDR1 MNHEY and CDR2 SVGEGT. The CDR3 contains 17 residues. The CDR3 DNA reads as TGTGCCAGCAGCCCTGGGACAGCCAGACTTAGCAATCAGCCCCAGCATTTT. This translates into CASSPGTARLSNQPQHF.

The chain combines TRBV4-1 with TRBJ2-7; D might be TRBD1 (6 bases). Per the germline V gene, CDR1 is MGHRA and CDR2 is YSYEKL. Trimming pared 2 bases from V and 6 bases from J, leaving 8 bases between. The CDR3 runs 12 residues. The CDR3 sequence: CASSQQGREQYF. CDR3 coding DNA: TGCGCCAGCAGCCAACAGGGGCGCGAGCAGTACTTC.

The DNA of the CDR3 is TGTGCCAGCAGACCCGGACTAGCAGACTACAAAGATACGCAGTATTTT. Translated: CASRPGLADYKDTQYF. The chain is built from TRBV27 and TRBJ2-3; 8 bases line up with TRBD2. J was trimmed by 5 bases and V by 6 bases; bases with no gene match: 13. The CDR3 covers 16 residues. Germline CDR1 MNHEY, CDR2 SMNVEV (reference sequence).

This clone was counted a few times. This chain uses TRBV21-1 with TRBJ2-4; the table's D gene call, TRBD2, was not cross checked with the DNA. TRBV21-1 is given as a pseudogene. CDR3 length: 18 residues. In DNA form, the CDR3 reads TGTGCCAGCAGCCTACTAGCGGGTCCAGAGGGGGCCAAAAACATTCAGTACTTC. Protein: CASSLLAGPEGAKNIQYF.

The V and J genes are TRBV30 and TRBJ1-1; TRBD1 matches 8 bases. Germline V gene data show CDR1 as GTSNPN and CDR2 as SVGIG (reference sequence). CDR3 size: 18 residues. Trimming removed 0 bases from V and 3 bases from J; junction bases left unmatched: 15. CDR3 sequence: CAWSVQSVTGESYTEAFF. CDR3 coding DNA: TGTGCCTGGAGTGTACAATCGGTGACAGGGGAGTCGTACACTGAAGCTTTCTTT.